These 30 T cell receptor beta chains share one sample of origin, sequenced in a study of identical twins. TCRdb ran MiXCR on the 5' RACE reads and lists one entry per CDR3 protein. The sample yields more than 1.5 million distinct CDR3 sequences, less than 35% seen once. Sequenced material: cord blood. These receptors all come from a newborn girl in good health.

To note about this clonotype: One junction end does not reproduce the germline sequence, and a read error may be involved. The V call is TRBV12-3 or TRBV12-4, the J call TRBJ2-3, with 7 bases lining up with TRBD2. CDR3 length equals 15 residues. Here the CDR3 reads CAGSLFSGSTDTQYF. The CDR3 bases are TGTGCCGGCAGTTTGTTTAGCGGGAGCACAGATACGCAGTATTTT.

CDR3 in DNA: TGCAGTGCTAGAGATAACGCTGGGAATTCACCCCTCCACTTT. This sequence encodes CSARDNAGNSPLHF. The chain couples TRBV20-1 to TRBJ1-6; D gene unclear. This CDR3 is built from 14 residues. Germline CDR1 reads DFQATT; CDR2 reads SNEGSKA (reference sequence). Trimming pared 0 bases from V and 7 bases from J, leaving 10 bases between.

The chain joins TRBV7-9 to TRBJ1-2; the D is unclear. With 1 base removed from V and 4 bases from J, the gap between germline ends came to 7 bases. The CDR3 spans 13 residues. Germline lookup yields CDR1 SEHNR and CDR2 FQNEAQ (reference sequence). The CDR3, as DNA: TGTGCCAGCAGCTTAGAGTGGCGCTATGGCTACACCTTC. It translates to CASSLEWRYGYTF.

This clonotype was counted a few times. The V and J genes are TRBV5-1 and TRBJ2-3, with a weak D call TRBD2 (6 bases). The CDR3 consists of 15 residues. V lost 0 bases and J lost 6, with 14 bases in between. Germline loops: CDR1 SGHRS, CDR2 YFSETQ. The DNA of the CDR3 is TGCGCCAGCAGCTTGGGTTTTGCGGGGCAGGATACGCAGTATTTT. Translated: CASSLGFAGQDTQYF.

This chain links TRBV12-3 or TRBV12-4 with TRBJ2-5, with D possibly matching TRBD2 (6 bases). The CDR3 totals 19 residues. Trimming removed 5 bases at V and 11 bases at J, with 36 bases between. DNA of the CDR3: TGTGCCAGCAGTCTCGCCCCCACCACTAGCCGGCGGGTCTACAATGAGCAGTACTTC. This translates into CASSLAPTTSRRVYNEQYF.

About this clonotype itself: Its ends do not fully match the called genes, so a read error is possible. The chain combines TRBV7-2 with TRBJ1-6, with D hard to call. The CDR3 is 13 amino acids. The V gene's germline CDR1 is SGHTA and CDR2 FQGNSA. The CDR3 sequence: CAISLAQLPPLHF. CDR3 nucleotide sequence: TGTGCCATCAGCTTAGCTCAACTTCCACCCCTCCACTTT.

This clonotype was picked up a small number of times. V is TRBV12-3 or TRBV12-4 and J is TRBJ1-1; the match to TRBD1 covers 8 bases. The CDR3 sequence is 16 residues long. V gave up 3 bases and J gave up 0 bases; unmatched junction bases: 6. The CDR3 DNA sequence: TGTGCCAGCAGTTTGGGCAGGGGGCTCATGAACACTGAAGCTTTCTTT. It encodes CASSLGRGLMNTEAFF.

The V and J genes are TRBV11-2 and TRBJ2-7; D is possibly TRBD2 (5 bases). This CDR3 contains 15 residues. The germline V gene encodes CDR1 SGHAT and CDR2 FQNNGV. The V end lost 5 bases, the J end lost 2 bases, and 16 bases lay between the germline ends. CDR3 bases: TGTGCCAGCAGCGCAGACCGACTTAGCGCCTACGAGCAGTACTTC. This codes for CASSADRLSAYEQYF.

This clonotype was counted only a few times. Here the CDR3 DNA reads TGTGCCAGCAGTGACCCTCTACTAGCGGGAGGCAGGCATGAGCAGTTCTTC. Amino acids: CASSDPLLAGGRHEQFF. The rearrangement links TRBV2 to TRBJ2-1; 12 positions agree with TRBD2. The germline V gene encodes CDR1 SNHLY and CDR2 FYNNEI. This CDR3 has 17 amino acids. V shed 3 bases and J 8 bases; nucleotides not matched to a gene: 11.

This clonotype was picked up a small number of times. CDR3 sequence reads: CSARSGGEYEQYF. In DNA, the CDR3 is TGCAGTGCTCGTAGCGGGGGGGAGTACGAGCAGTACTTC. The chain recombines TRBV20-1 with TRBJ2-4, with 11 positions matching TRBD2. The tail of the sequence fits TRBJ2-7 better, so the J call may be wrong. The CDR3 covers 13 residues. Germline V gene data show CDR1 as DFQATT and CDR2 as SNEGSKA (reference sequence).

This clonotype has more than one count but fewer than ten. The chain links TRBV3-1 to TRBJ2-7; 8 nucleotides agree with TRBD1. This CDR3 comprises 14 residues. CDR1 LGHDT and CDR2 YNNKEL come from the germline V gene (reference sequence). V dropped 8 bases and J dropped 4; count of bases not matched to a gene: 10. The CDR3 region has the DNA TGTGCCAGCTCAGAAGGAGACAGGGGTTACGAGCAGTACTTC. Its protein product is CASSEGDRGYEQYF.

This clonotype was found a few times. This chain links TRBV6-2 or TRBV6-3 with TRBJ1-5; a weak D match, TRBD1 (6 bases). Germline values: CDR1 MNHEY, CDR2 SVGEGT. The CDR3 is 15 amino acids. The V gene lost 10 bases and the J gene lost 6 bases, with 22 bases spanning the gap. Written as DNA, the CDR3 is TGTGCCACCCCATGTGGGGGCCTAAGGGGTCAGCCCCAGCATTTT. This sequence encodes CATPCGGLRGQPQHF.

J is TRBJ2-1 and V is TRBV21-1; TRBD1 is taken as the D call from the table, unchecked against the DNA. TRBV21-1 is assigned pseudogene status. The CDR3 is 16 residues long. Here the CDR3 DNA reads TGTGCCAGCAGCAAAGGGGGACAGGGCTTATGGCATGAGCAGTTCTTC. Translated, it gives CASSKGGQGLWHEQFF.

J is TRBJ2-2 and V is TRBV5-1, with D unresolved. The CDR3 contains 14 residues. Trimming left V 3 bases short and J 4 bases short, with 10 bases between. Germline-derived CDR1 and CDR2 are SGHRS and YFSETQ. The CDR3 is CASSWSGSTGELFF. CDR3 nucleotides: TGCGCCAGCAGCTGGTCAGGCTCCACCGGGGAGCTGTTTTTT.

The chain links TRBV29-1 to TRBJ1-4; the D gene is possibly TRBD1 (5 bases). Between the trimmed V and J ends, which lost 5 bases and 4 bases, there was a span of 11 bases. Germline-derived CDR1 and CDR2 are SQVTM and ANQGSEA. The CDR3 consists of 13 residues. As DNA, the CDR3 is TGCAGCGTTTCGGGACGGGTTAATGAAAAACTGTTTTTT. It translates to CSVSGRVNEKLFF.

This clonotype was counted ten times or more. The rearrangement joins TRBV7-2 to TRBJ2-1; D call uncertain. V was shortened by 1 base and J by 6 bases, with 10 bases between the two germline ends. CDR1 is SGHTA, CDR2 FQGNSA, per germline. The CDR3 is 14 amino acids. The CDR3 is CASSLEVQPNEQFF. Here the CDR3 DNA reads TGTGCCAGCAGCTTAGAGGTCCAGCCCAATGAGCAGTTCTTC. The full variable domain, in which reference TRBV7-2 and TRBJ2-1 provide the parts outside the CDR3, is GAGVSQSPSNKVTEKGKDVELRCDPISGHTALYWYRQSLGQGLEFLIYFQGNSAPDKSGLPSDRFSAERTGGSVSTLTIQRTQQEDSAVYLCASSLEVQPNEQFFGPGTRLTVL.

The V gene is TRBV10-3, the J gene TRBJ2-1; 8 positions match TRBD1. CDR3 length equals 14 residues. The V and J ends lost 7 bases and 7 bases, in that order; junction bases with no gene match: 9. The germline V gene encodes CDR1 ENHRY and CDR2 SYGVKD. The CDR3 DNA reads TGTGCCATCATGGGGACAGGCCCGATAAATGAGCAGTTCTTC. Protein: CAIMGTGPINEQFF.

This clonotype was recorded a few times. CDR3 sequence (DNA): TGTGCCAGCAGTCTGACCATCCCGGGACTAGCGGGGGATTACACAGATACGCAGTATTTT. It translates to CASSLTIPGLAGDYTDTQYF. The rearrangement links TRBV27 to TRBJ2-3, with 14 bases matching TRBD2. Germline V gives CDR1 MNHEY, CDR2 SMNVEV (reference sequence). The CDR3 loop spans 20 amino acids. J lost 2 bases, V lost 5 bases, and 15 bases had no gene match.

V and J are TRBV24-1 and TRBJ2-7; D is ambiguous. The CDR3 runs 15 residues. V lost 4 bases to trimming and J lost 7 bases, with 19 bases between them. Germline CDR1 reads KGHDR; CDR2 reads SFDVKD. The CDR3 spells CATSEAYGTYNEQYF. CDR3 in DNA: TGTGCCACCAGTGAGGCTTACGGTACCTACAATGAGCAGTACTTC.

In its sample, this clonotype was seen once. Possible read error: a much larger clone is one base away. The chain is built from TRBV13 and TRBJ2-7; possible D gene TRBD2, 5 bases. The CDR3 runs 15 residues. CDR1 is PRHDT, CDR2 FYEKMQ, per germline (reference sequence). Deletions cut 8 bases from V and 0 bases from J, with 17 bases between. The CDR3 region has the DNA TGTGCCAGCGGCCTAGCAACTTCCAGCTCCTACGAGCAGTACTTC. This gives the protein CASGLATSSSYEQYF. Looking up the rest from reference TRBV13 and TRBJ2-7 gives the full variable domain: AAGVIQSPRHLIKEKRETATLKCYPIPRHDTVYWYQQGPGQDPQFLISFYEKMQSDKGSIPDRFSAQQFSDYHSELNMSSLELGDSALYFCASGLATSSSYEQYFGPGTRLTVT.

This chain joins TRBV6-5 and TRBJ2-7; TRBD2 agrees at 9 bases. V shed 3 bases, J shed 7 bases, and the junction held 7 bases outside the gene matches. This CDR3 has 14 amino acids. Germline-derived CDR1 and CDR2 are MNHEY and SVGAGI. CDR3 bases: TGTGCCAGCAGTTATGGTAGCGGGAGAGATGAGCAGTACTTC. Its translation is CASSYGSGRDEQYF.

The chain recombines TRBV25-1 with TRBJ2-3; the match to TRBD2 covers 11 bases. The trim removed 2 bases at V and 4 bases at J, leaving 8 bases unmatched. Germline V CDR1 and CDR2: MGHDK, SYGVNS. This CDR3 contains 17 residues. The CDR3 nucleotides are TGTGCCAGCAGTGAAGGGCCCCCTAGCGGGGGGTCAGATACGCAGTATTTT. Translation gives CASSEGPPSGGSDTQYF.

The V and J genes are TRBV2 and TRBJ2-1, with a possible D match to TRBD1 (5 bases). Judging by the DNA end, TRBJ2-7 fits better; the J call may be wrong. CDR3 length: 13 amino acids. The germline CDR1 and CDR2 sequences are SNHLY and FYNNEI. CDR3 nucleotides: TGTGCCAGCCCCGACAGTTCCTACAATGAGCAGTACTTC. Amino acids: CASPDSSYNEQYF.

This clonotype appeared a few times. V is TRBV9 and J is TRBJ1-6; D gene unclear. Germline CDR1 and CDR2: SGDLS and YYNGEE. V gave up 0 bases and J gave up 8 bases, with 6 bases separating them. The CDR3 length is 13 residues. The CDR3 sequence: CASSVELDSPLHF. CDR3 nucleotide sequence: TGTGCCAGCAGCGTAGAGCTTGATTCACCCCTCCACTTT.

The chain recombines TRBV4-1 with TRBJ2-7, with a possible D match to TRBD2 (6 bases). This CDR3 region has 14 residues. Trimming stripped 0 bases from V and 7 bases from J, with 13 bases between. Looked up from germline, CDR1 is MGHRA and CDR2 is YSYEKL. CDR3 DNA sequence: TGCGCCAGCAGCCAAGATAAGGGAGGCAATGAGCAGTACTTC. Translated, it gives CASSQDKGGNEQYF.

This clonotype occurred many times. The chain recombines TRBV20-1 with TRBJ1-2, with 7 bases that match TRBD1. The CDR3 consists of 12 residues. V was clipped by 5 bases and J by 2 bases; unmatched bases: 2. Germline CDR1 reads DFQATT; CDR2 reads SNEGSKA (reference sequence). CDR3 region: CSAPQGNYGYTF. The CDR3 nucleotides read TGCAGTGCTCCACAGGGGAACTATGGCTACACCTTC.

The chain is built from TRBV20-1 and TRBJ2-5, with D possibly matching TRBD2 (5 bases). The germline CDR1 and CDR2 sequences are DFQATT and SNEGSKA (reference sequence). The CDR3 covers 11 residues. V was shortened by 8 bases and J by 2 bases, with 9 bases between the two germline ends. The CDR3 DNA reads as TGCAGTCCCGGGGTTCAAGAGACCCAGTACTTC. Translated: CSPGVQETQYF.

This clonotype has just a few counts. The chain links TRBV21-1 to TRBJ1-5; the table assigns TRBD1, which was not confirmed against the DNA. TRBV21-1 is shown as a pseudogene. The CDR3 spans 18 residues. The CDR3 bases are TGTGCCAGCAGCAAACCTCCCAACTCGGACAGGGAAGATCAGCCCCAGCATTTT. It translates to CASSKPPNSDREDQPQHF.

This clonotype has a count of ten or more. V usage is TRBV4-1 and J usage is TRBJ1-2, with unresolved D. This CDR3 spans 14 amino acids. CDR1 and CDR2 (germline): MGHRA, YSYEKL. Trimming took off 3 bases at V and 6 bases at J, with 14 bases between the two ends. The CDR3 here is CASSQVRAVDGYTF. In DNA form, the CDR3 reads TGCGCCAGCAGCCAGGTTAGGGCAGTAGATGGCTACACCTTC.

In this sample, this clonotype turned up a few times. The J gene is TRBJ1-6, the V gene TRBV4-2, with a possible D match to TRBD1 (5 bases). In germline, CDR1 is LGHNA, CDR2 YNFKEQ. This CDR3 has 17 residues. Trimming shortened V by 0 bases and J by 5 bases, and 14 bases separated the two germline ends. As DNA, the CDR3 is TGTGCCAGCAGCCAAGATGGGAGGGGAAAGAATAATTCACCCCTCCACTTT. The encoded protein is CASSQDGRGKNNSPLHF.